This T cell receptor (beta chain) was identified in a study of T-cell reconstitution after alpha-beta-depleted transplantation in children. Library preparation (for TCRbeta) was performed with unique molecular identifiers. TCRdb redid the calling of the PCR reads with MiXCR, one entry per CDR3 protein. This sample carries approximately 300,000 distinct CDR3 sequences, 10% of them seen once, and the ten largest clones take about 8%. Per the germline V gene, CDR1 is DFQATT and CDR2 is SNEGSKA (reference sequence). The CDR3 consists of 12 residues. Deletions cut 2 bases from V and 3 bases from J, with 5 bases between. The table lists this clonotype with many counts. The antigen remains unidentified. Notes on the study in general: Reports say that about two months after transplant, the alpha-beta T cells came out of several hundred graft clones that had expanded. Surviving recipient cells, namely T cells and thymic progenitors, were the source of high day-60 TCRbeta diversity in some patients. Fresh T-cell production supplied most of the T-cell counts and diversity seen one year after transplant.

The sample here was PBMCs, taken before TCRalphabeta/CD19-depleted stem cell transplant. The rearrangement joins TRBV20-1 to TRBJ1-5; D gene ambiguous. This sequence originates from a boy under two years old with acute myeloid leukemia, due to receive a stem cell transplant. CDR3 loop: CSARPSNQPQHF. The CDR3 DNA is TGCAGTGCTAGACCGTCCAATCAGCCCCAGCATTTT.